Given below is one T cell receptor (beta chain) in context. Its specificity is unknown. Exclusion applied to patients with autoimmune disease history or systemic immunosuppression. This sample is drawn from a study of OX40 agonist ivuxolimab in advanced cancers. Study summary: Dose-escalation patients were diagnosed with hepatocellular carcinoma, melanoma, renal cell cancer or head and neck cancer. From about 20 to 80 years was the age range, with a mean of roughly 64 years, and over 70% were male.

Study conclusions and caveats: Among some nonresponders, normalized T-cell clonal expansion was also low.

CDR1 is LNHDA, CDR2 SQIVND, per germline (reference sequence). The CDR3 has 14 residues. Deletions cut 3 bases from V and 7 bases from J, with 15 bases between. Profiling relied on immunoSEQ multiplex PCR, and the TCRdb table lists in-frame clones only, not all of them. The data contain about 78,000 clones, about 91% of them singletons. This chain joins TRBV19 and TRBJ2-5, with unresolved D. The source of this sequence is an adult with an advanced solid tumor such as melanoma, head and neck, liver or kidney cancer. Sequencing was performed on CD4+ or CD8+ T cells sorted from blood, taken in a trial of the OX40 agonist ivuxolimab. DNA for the CDR3: TGTGCCAGTAGTATTGCCCTCTCACCGTTGACCCAGTACTTC. Residues: CASSIALSPLTQYF.